This entry lists 21 T cell receptor beta chains sequenced from one sample in a study of CD8 T cells in ankylosing spondylitis. Each CDR3 protein gets one entry after TCRdb re-called the 5' RACE reads with MiXCR. The sample has some 240,000 distinct CDR3 sequences, 8% to 9.5% seen once; the top ten hold under 7.5%. Sequenced material: blood, either unsorted or a sorted T cell fraction (not recorded which). The receptors were sampled from a male donor with ankylosing spondylitis or in good health (not recorded which).

This clonotype was counted many times. The rearrangement links TRBV6-2 or TRBV6-3 to TRBJ2-1, with D unclear. This CDR3 has 14 residues. The V and J ends lost 0 bases and 9 bases respectively, with 12 bases between them. Germline lookup yields CDR1 MNHEY and CDR2 SVGEGT. The CDR3 DNA follows: TGTGCCAGCAGTTACTCGGCTTCCCTCTCTGAGCAGTTCTTC. It codes for CASSYSASLSEQFF.

This clonotype showed up just a few times. V usage is TRBV7-8 and J usage is TRBJ2-2; D remains ambiguous. The V and J ends lost 11 bases and 1 base respectively, with 11 bases between them. The CDR3 is made up of 13 amino acids. CDR1 and CDR2 (germline): SGHVS, FQNEAQ. The CDR3 here is CAGFAVNTGELFF. In DNA, the CDR3 is TGTGCCGGATTTGCGGTGAACACCGGGGAGCTGTTTTTT. Together with reference TRBV7-8 and TRBJ2-2, the CDR3 gives the full variable domain: GAGVSQSPRYKVAKRGQDVALRCDPISGHVSLFWYQQALGQGPEFLTYFQNEAQLDKSGLPSDRFFAERPEGSVSTLKIQRTQQEDSAVYLCAGFAVNTGELFFGEGSRLTVL.

The chain couples TRBV9 to TRBJ2-7; D possibly uses TRBD1 or TRBD2 (5 bases each). V was cut by 4 bases and J by 0 bases, with 17 bases left in between. Germline CDR1 reads SGDLS; CDR2 reads YYNGEE. This CDR3 has 16 amino acids. As DNA, the CDR3 is TGTGCCAGCAGCCATGGAGGCCGGGACGGCTCCTACGAGCAGTACTTC. Amino acid sequence: CASSHGGRDGSYEQYF.

This clonotype showed up many times. The chain recombines TRBV11-1 with TRBJ2-1; TRBD2 matches 8 bases. J gave up 0 bases and V 2 bases, and 9 bases lay outside the gene matches. CDR1 SGHAT and CDR2 FQDESV come from the germline V gene (reference sequence). The CDR3 is 18 amino acids. The CDR3 here is CASSLIPGAGASYNEQFF. CDR3 bases: TGTGCCAGCAGCTTAATCCCGGGAGCGGGGGCCTCCTACAATGAGCAGTTCTTC. Full variable domain (missing parts from reference TRBV11-1 and TRBJ2-1): EAEVAQSPRYKITEKSQAVAFWCDPISGHATLYWYRQILGQGPELLVQFQDESVVDDSQLPKDRFSAERLKGVDSTLKIQPAELGDSAMYLCASSLIPGAGASYNEQFFGPGTRLTVL.

This clonotype came up many times. The chain is built from TRBV20-1 and TRBJ1-3; D gene ambiguous. Germline CDR1 reads DFQATT; CDR2 reads SNEGSKA (reference sequence). The CDR3 totals 13 residues. Trimming took 5 bases from V and 3 from J, leaving 11 bases between them. The CDR3 protein is CSAQSGYGNTIYF. The CDR3 coding sequence is TGCAGTGCTCAGAGTGGGTATGGAAACACCATATATTTT.

The genes are TRBV19 and TRBJ2-7; TRBD1 aligns across 9 bases. The CDR3 is 14 residues long. The germline V gene has CDR1 LNHDA and CDR2 SQIVND (reference sequence). J gave up 5 bases and V 3 bases, and 5 bases lay outside the gene matches. This chain's CDR3 is CASSIGTGRNEQYF. CDR3 in DNA: TGTGCCAGTAGTATTGGGACAGGGAGGAACGAGCAGTACTTC.

This clonotype was observed at least ten times. The chain recombines TRBV19 with TRBJ2-2; D unclear. Trimming cost V 3 bases and J 1 base, with 6 bases left between them. This CDR3 region has 14 residues. Germline CDR1 reads LNHDA; CDR2 reads SQIVND (reference sequence). The CDR3 loop is CASSMVGNTGELFF. The CDR3 DNA sequence: TGTGCCAGTAGTATGGTGGGGAACACCGGGGAGCTGTTTTTT.

This clonotype was recorded a few times. J is TRBJ2-2 and V is TRBV11-2; 8 bases line up with TRBD2. The CDR3 loop spans 21 amino acids. The germline CDR1 and CDR2 sequences are SGHAT and FQNNGV. Unmatched junction bases numbered 23, after V lost 1 base and J lost 7 bases. CDR3 in amino acids: CASSLVGAGATSTSLGGELFF. CDR3 sequence (DNA): TGTGCCAGCAGCTTAGTTGGAGCGGGAGCCACATCTACCTCTCTTGGCGGGGAGCTGTTTTTT.

The table lists this clonotype with many counts. The chain couples TRBV14 to TRBJ2-1, with D unresolved. CDR1 and CDR2 from the germline V gene are SGHDN and FVKESK. The CDR3 contains 13 residues. Trimming removed 0 bases at V and 6 bases at J, with 6 bases between. This CDR3 is CASSQEAGNEQFF. The CDR3 DNA sequence: TGTGCCAGCAGCCAAGAAGCAGGCAATGAGCAGTTCTTC.

Many counts were recorded for this clonotype. V usage is TRBV7-6 and J usage is TRBJ1-1; tentative D call: TRBD1 (6 bases). V dropped 3 bases and J dropped 4 bases, with 9 bases sitting between them. The CDR3 consists of 13 residues. Germline CDR1 reads SGHVS; CDR2 reads FNYEAQ. The CDR3 loop is CASSFQGSTEAFF. The CDR3 DNA follows: TGTGCCAGCAGCTTCCAGGGGAGCACTGAAGCTTTCTTT.

In this sample, this clonotype turned up many times. The chain is built from TRBV20-1 and TRBJ2-4; 8 positions match TRBD2. The V segment lost 6 bases and the J segment 0 bases; nucleotides outside the gene matches: 4. Germline V gene data show CDR1 as DFQATT and CDR2 as SNEGSKA (reference sequence). CDR3 length: 14 amino acids. CDR3 nucleotide sequence: TGCAGTGCGCCTCTAGCGGGAGCCAAAAACATTCAGTACTTC. This codes for CSAPLAGAKNIQYF.

This clonotype was detected ten times or more. The chain uses TRBV7-2 and TRBJ2-3; D unresolved. V lost 2 bases and J 5 bases, leaving 17 bases between the germline ends. The CDR3 sequence is 16 residues long. CDR1 is SGHTA, CDR2 FQGNSA, per germline. In DNA form, the CDR3 reads TGTGCCAGCAGCTTATCCGGACGCCGAGTGGGAGATACGCAGTATTTT. It encodes CASSLSGRRVGDTQYF.

V and J are TRBV4-3 and TRBJ2-7; 11 bases fit TRBD2. V lost 3 bases to trimming and J lost 3 bases; unmatched junction nucleotides: 4. Germline V lookup: CDR1 LGHNA, CDR2 YSLEER. CDR3 length equals 15 residues. CDR3 coding DNA: TGCGCCAGCAGCCAGGACGGGACTAGCGGCTACGAGCAGTACTTC. Its translation is CASSQDGTSGYEQYF.

The V call is TRBV27, the J call TRBJ2-3, with D uncertain. This CDR3 contains 13 residues. From germline, CDR1 is MNHEY and CDR2 SMNVEV (reference sequence). Trimming took off 6 bases at V and 5 bases at J, with 12 bases between the two ends. CDR3 DNA: TGTGCCAGCAGCCCGGTTTTGGGAGATACGCAGTATTTT. Its protein product is CASSPVLGDTQYF.

This clonotype came up many times. The DNA of the CDR3 is TGTGCCACCAGTGACCCCTTCTGGGGTGGAGAGACCCAGTACTTC. This codes for CATSDPFWGGETQYF. The genes are TRBV24-1 and TRBJ2-5; D uncertain. The V gene lost 4 bases and the J gene lost 4 bases, with 15 bases spanning the gap. There are 15 residues in the CDR3. The germline V gene encodes CDR1 KGHDR and CDR2 SFDVKD.

In regard to this clonotype: A much larger clonotype is one base distant, so this may be a read error. J is TRBJ1-1 and V is TRBV7-9; D not resolved. The germline CDR1 and CDR2 sequences are SEHNR and FQNEAQ (reference sequence). The CDR3 length is 13 residues. This CDR3 reads CARSFGQRERAFF. The CDR3 DNA reads TGTGCCAGAAGCTTTGGTCAGAGGGAACGAGCTTTCTTT.

This clonotype was recorded many times. The chain uses TRBV12-3 or TRBV12-4 and TRBJ1-3; no reliable D call. Trimming took 8 bases from V and 0 from J, leaving 8 bases between them. This CDR3 has 13 residues. The CDR3 loop reads CASDPSSGNTIYF. The CDR3 coding sequence is TGTGCCAGCGATCCCTCCTCTGGAAACACCATATATTTT.

This clonotype was counted many times. This sequence joins TRBV7-9 and TRBJ2-3, with TRBD2 matching over 7 bases. The CDR3 contains 15 residues. In germline, CDR1 is SEHNR, CDR2 FQNEAQ (reference sequence). V lost 3 bases to trimming and J lost 2 bases; unmatched junction nucleotides: 5. The CDR3 sequence is CASSFGGRATDTQYF. CDR3 bases: TGTGCCAGCAGCTTCGGGGGGAGGGCCACAGATACGCAGTATTTT.

The CDR3 protein is CSARDWDRPTYEQYF. CDR3 coding DNA: TGCAGTGCTAGAGACTGGGACAGGCCGACCTACGAGCAGTACTTC. The chain employs TRBV20-1 and TRBJ2-7; 8 bases match TRBD1. The ends lost 0 bases at V and 2 bases at J; junction bases unmatched: 6. The CDR3 has 15 residues. Looked up from germline, CDR1 is DFQATT and CDR2 is SNEGSKA (reference sequence).

Ten or more counts support this clonotype. The CDR3 DNA follows: TGTGCCAGCAGCCGTCGGGGCGAAAAACTGTTTTTT. Translated, it gives CASSRRGEKLFF. V and J are TRBV7-9 and TRBJ1-4; a weak D match, TRBD1 (5 bases). CDR3 length: 12 residues. Germline values: CDR1 SEHNR, CDR2 FQNEAQ (reference sequence). With 5 bases removed from V and 8 bases from J, the gap between germline ends came to 9 bases.

V and J are TRBV18 and TRBJ1-1; D is undetermined. This CDR3 contains 13 residues. V lost 5 bases and J lost 8, with 15 bases in between. Germline CDR1 reads KGHSH; CDR2 reads LQKENI. Here the CDR3 DNA reads TGTGCCAGCTCAGCTAATAGTGACTCCGAAGCTTTCTTT. This translates into CASSANSDSEAFF.